Following are 18 T cell receptor beta chains from one sample sequenced in a study of cytomegalovirus exposure and HLA in healthy donors. Primers included in the PCR were 60 Vbeta and 13 Jbeta primers. Profiled with immunoSEQ multiplex PCR; TCRdb holds only in-frame clones, not every one. The sample shows over 150,000 clones, around 73% of them seen only once. Sequenced sample: PBMCs. Receptor source: a woman in her twenties or thirties in good health and CMV-seronegative.

This clone was detected a few times. The chain combines TRBV5-6 with TRBJ2-1; D possibly corresponds to TRBD1 (6 bases). Trimming left V 4 bases short and J 0 bases short, with 14 bases between. Germline values: CDR1 SGHDT, CDR2 YYEEEE. The CDR3 is made up of 16 amino acids. CDR3 in DNA: TGTGCCAGCAGCCGGACAGTGCTGAGCTCCTACAATGAGCAGTTCTTC. Residues: CASSRTVLSSYNEQFF.

This clone came up a few times. This sequence joins TRBV9 and TRBJ1-6; D gene unclear. V lost 2 bases to trimming and J lost 10 bases, with 10 bases between them. Germline CDR1 reads SGDLS; CDR2 reads YYNGEE. The CDR3 spans 13 residues. CDR3 DNA sequence: TGTGCCAGCAGCGTTAACAGCCGATCACCCCTCCACTTT. The encoded protein is CASSVNSRSPLHF.

V gene TRBV5-6 combines with J gene TRBJ2-1; a possible D gene is TRBD1 (5 bases). The CDR3 has 15 residues. The germline V gene encodes CDR1 SGHDT and CDR2 YYEEEE. Deletions cut 2 bases from V and 3 bases from J, with 12 bases between. The CDR3 here is CASSFGFGHYNEQFF. The DNA for the CDR3 is TGTGCCAGCAGCTTTGGATTTGGACACTACAATGAGCAGTTCTTC.

This clone was seen a handful of times. The V call is TRBV19, the J call TRBJ2-7; 7 bases line up with TRBD2. The CDR3 covers 18 residues. Germline CDR1 reads LNHDA; CDR2 reads SQIVND (reference sequence). V trimming: 2 bases; J trimming: 1 base; junction bases outside the gene matches: 14. Written as DNA, the CDR3 is TGTGCCAGTAGTATAAGGTTAAGCGGGATCTTAGCTTCCTACGAGCAGTACTTC. Translating it yields CASSIRLSGILASYEQYF.

The rearrangement uses TRBV27 and TRBJ1-6; 11 bases are a match to TRBD1. The CDR3 sequence is 15 residues long. The germline V gene encodes CDR1 MNHEY and CDR2 SMNVEV (reference sequence). J was trimmed by 10 bases and V by 6 bases; bases with no gene match: 8. The CDR3: CASRDRGRVSSPLHF. The CDR3 DNA reads as TGTGCCAGCAGGGACAGGGGGCGCGTTTCCTCACCCCTCCACTTT.

V usage is TRBV18 and J usage is TRBJ1-1, with TRBD1 identical over 11 bases. The CDR3 contains 14 residues. CDR1 is KGHSH and CDR2 is LQKENI in the germline V gene. With V trimmed by 3 bases and J by 4 bases, 1 base remained unmatched. CDR3 protein: CASSPDRGRTEAFF. Here the CDR3 DNA reads TGTGCCAGCTCACCGGACAGGGGGCGCACTGAAGCTTTCTTT. The whole variable domain, filled in from reference TRBV18 and TRBJ1-1, reads NAGVMQNPRHLVRRRGQEARLRCSPMKGHSHVYWYRQLPEEGLKFMVYLQKENIIDESGMPKERFSAEFPKEGPSILRIQQVVRGDSAAYFCASSPDRGRTEAFFGQGTRLTVV.

This clone was counted once. The chain couples TRBV5-1 to TRBJ2-5, with a weak D call TRBD2 (6 bases). The ends were cut back, 0 bases at V and 0 bases at J, with 6 bases in the middle. This CDR3 is built from 14 residues. Germline CDR1 SGHRS, CDR2 YFSETQ. The CDR3 loop reads CASSLGGNQETQYF. For the CDR3, the DNA is TGCGCCAGCAGCTTGGGCGGGAACCAAGAGACCCAGTACTTC.

The CDR3 protein is CASSEQQGNTEAFF. The DNA for the CDR3 is TGTGCCAGCAGTGAACAACAGGGGAACACTGAAGCTTTCTTT. This chain uses TRBV6-1 with TRBJ1-1, with D tentatively TRBD1 (6 bases). V lost 2 bases to trimming and J lost 1 base, with 8 bases between them. The CDR3 is made up of 14 amino acids. From germline, CDR1 is MNHNS and CDR2 SASEGT.

On this clone itself: Germline and junction disagree at one end, which may indicate a read error. The chain couples TRBV7-9 to TRBJ1-4, with D maybe TRBD1 (6 bases). CDR1 and CDR2 (germline): SEHNR, FQNEAQ (reference sequence). The CDR3 has 12 residues. Written as DNA, the CDR3 is TGTTCCAGCAGCCGTGACAGGCATGGACTGTTTTTT. This codes for CSSSRDRHGLFF. The complete variable domain, with remaining parts taken from reference TRBV7-9 and TRBJ1-4, reads DTGVSQNPRHKITKRGQNVTFRCDPISEHNRLYWYRQTLGQGPEFLTYFQNEAQLEKSRLLSDRFSAERPKGSFSTLEIQRTEQGDSAMYLCSSSRDRHGLFFGSGTQLSVL.

The rearrangement uses TRBV5-1 and TRBJ1-6, with TRBD1 as a possible D gene (5 bases). CDR1 and CDR2 (germline): SGHRS, YFSETQ. The CDR3 totals 17 residues. Between the trimmed V and J ends, which lost 0 bases and 2 bases, there was a span of 12 bases. This chain's CDR3 is CASSLEGVTAYNSPLHF. CDR3 nucleotides: TGCGCCAGCAGCTTGGAAGGGGTTACCGCCTATAATTCACCCCTCCACTTT.

The rearrangement uses TRBV13 and TRBJ2-7; 11 bases map to TRBD1. Trimming took 4 bases from V and 2 from J; bases not matched to a gene: 7. This CDR3 is built from 16 residues. The germline CDR1 and CDR2 sequences are PRHDT and FYEKMQ (reference sequence). CDR3 in amino acids: CASSSAGTGGPYEQYF. Here the CDR3 DNA reads TGTGCCAGCAGCTCCGCCGGGACAGGGGGTCCCTACGAGCAGTACTTC.

This rearrangement joins TRBV7-8 to TRBJ1-6, with unresolved D. CDR1 is SGHVS, CDR2 FQNEAQ, per germline. V was clipped by 3 bases and J by 9 bases, with 15 bases between them. CDR3 length equals 15 residues. CDR3 DNA: TGTGCCAGCAGCTTCGGGGTGGCGGCGGGTTCACCCCTCCACTTT. Protein: CASSFGVAAGSPLHF.

CDR3 residues: CASSDREDEQYF. The CDR3 nucleotides are TGTGCCAGCAGTGACAGGGAAGACGAGCAGTACTTC. This sequence joins TRBV25-1 and TRBJ2-7; maybe TRBD1 (5 bases). The CDR3 is 12 residues long. Trimming stripped 3 bases from V and 5 bases from J, with 8 bases between. Per germline, CDR1 MGHDK and CDR2 SYGVNS.

Note on this clone: Other DNA sequences in this sample translate to the same CDR3. The chain couples TRBV7-8 to TRBJ2-1; 10 bases map to TRBD2. The length of the CDR3 is 18 residues. Per the germline V gene, CDR1 is SGHVS and CDR2 is FQNEAQ. V shed 0 bases and J 5 bases; nucleotides not matched to a gene: 10. The CDR3 loop reads CASSLAALAGVENNEQFF. Written as DNA, the CDR3 is TGTGCCAGCAGCTTAGCGGCCCTAGCGGGAGTTGAAAACAATGAGCAGTTCTTC.

In its sample, this clone was seen a few times. The gene calls are TRBV5-4 and TRBJ2-1; a weak D match, TRBD2 (5 bases). CDR3 length: 15 residues. V lost 0 bases, J lost 0 bases, and 7 bases lay in between. CDR1 and CDR2 from the germline V gene are SGHNT and YYREEE (reference sequence). This CDR3 reads CASSLGGNSYNEQFF. The CDR3 DNA reads as TGTGCCAGCAGCTTGGGAGGGAACTCCTACAATGAGCAGTTCTTC. The complete variable domain, with remaining parts taken from reference TRBV5-4 and TRBJ2-1, reads ETGVTQSPTHLIKTRGQQVTLRCSSQSGHNTVSWYQQALGQGPQFIFQYYREEENGRGNFPPRFSGLQFPNYSSELNVNALELDDSALYLCASSLGGNSYNEQFFGPGTRLTVL.

This chain links TRBV7-2 with TRBJ2-7; D is perhaps TRBD2 (6 bases). Trimming removed 2 bases from V and 11 bases from J, with 22 bases in between. There are 15 residues in the CDR3. CDR1 SGHTA and CDR2 FQGNSA come from the germline V gene. The CDR3 DNA sequence: TGTGCCAGCAGCTTATGGGCCGGGACTCCTCTGATGGAGTACTTC. Translating it yields CASSLWAGTPLMEYF.

The chain recombines TRBV2 with TRBJ2-7; 14 bases align to TRBD2. CDR1 and CDR2 (germline): SNHLY, FYNNEI. V lost 6 bases, J lost 0 bases, and 13 bases stayed unmatched. The CDR3 loop spans 19 amino acids. CDR3 bases: TGTGCCAGCAGGGGTGGGACTAGCGGGGGTCCGTTGAGCTCCTACGAGCAGTACTTC. Translation gives CASRGGTSGGPLSSYEQYF.

The chain joins TRBV6-1 to TRBJ2-2; the match to TRBD1 covers 9 bases. CDR3 length equals 16 residues. Germline CDR1 is MNHNS and CDR2 is SASEGT. V shed 3 bases, J shed 7 bases, and the junction held 9 bases outside the gene matches. CDR3 in DNA: TGTGCCAGCAGTGACTTCCCGGGACAGGGCCACGGGGAGCTGTTTTTT. It is translated as CASSDFPGQGHGELFF.